This TCR beta chain appears in the sequencing data of a study of brain T cells in children with intractable seizures. General observations from the study: Clones missing pre-surgery may reflect undersampling of that blood sample.

The junction had 6 bases not matched to a gene; V was cut back by 5 bases and J by 4 bases. The CDR3 is made up of 17 amino acids. The germline V gene encodes CDR1 SGHTA and CDR2 FQGTGA. TCRdb's table, derived via immunoSEQ multiplex PCR, lists solely in-frame clones and lacks some. Seen here are hundreds of thousands of clones, 85% to 95% observed once, and the top ten hold 5.5% to 6%. Time point: blood from clinic visit 5 months post-surgery; TSC patient then seizure free. About this clone itself: The antigen remains undetermined.

The receptor was derived from a boy less than two years old with tuberous sclerosis and intractable seizures. Material: peripheral blood, obtained approximately 5 months after surgery. The rearrangement links TRBV7-3 to TRBJ2-3, with 16 positions matching TRBD2. For the CDR3, the DNA is TGTGCCAGCAGCATCGGGACTAGCGGGGGGGCCCCAGATACGCAGTATTTT. It specifies CASSIGTSGGAPDTQYF.